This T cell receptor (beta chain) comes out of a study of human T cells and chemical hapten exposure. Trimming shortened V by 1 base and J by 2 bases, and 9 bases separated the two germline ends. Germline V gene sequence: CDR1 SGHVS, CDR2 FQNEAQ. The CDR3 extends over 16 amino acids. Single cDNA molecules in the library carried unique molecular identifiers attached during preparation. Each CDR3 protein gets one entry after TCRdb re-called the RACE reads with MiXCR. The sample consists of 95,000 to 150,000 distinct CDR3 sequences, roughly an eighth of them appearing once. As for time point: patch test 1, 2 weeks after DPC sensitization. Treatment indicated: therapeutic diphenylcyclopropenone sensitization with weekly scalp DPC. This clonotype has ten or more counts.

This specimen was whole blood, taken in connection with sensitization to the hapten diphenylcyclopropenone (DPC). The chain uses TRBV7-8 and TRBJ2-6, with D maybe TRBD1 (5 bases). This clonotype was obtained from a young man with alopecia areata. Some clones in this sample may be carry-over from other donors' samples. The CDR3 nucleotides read TGTGCCAGCAGCTTAGTGCCAGGGACTGGGGCCAACGTCCTGACTTTC. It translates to CASSLVPGTGANVLTF.